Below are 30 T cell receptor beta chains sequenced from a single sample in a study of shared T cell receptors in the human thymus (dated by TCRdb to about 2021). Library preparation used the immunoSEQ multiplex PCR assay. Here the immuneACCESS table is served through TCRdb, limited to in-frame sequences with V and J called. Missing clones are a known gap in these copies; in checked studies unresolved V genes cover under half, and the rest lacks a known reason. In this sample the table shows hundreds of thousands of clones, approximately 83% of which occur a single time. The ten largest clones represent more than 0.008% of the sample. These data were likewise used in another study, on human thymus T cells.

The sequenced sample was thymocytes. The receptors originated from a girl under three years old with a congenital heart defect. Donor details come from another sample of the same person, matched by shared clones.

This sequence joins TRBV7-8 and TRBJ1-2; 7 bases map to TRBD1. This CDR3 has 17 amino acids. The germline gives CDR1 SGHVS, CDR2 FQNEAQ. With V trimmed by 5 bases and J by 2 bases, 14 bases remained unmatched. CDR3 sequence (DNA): TGTGCCAGCAGCCTAGGGACAGAAGGAGGTTCCAACTATGGCTACACCTTC. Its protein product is CASSLGTEGGSNYGYTF.

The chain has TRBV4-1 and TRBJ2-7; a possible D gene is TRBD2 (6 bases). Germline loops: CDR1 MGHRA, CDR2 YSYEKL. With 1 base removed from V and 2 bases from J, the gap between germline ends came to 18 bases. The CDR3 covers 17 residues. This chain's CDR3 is CASSQGRGGDDAYEQYF. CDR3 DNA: TGCGCCAGCAGCCAAGGGAGAGGCGGGGACGACGCCTACGAGCAGTACTTC.

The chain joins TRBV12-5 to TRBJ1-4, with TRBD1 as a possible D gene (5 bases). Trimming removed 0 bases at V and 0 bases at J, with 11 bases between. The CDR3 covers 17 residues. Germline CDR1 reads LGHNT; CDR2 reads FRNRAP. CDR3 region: CASGLVGDPATNEKLFF. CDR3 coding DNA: TGTGCTAGTGGTTTGGTAGGGGATCCTGCAACTAATGAAAAACTGTTTTTT.

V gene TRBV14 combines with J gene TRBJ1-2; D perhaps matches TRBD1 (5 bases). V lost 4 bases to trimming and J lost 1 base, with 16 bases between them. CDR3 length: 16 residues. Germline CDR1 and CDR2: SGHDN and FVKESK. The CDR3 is CASSPWTLPLNYGYTF. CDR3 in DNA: TGTGCCAGCAGCCCATGGACACTACCCCTTAACTATGGCTACACCTTC.

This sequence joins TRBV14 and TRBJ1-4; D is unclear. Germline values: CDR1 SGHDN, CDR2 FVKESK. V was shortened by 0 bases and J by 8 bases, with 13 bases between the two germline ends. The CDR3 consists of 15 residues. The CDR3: CASSQDGGFGEKLFF. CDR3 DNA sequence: TGTGCCAGCAGCCAAGATGGCGGGTTCGGAGAAAAACTGTTTTTT. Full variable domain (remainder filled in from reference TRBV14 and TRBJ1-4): EAGVTQFPSHSVIEKGQTVTLRCDPISGHDNLYWYRRVMGKEIKFLLHFVKESKQDESGMPNNRFLAERTGGTYSTLKVQPAELEDSGVYFCASSQDGGFGEKLFFGSGTQLSVL.

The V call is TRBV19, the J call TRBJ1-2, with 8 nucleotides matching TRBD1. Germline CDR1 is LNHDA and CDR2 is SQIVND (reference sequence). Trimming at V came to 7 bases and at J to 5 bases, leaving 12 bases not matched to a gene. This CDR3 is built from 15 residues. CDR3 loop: CASIRTGLPNYGYTF. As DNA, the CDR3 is TGTGCCAGTATACGGACAGGGCTCCCCAATTATGGCTACACCTTC.

The CDR3 DNA is TGTGCCAGCAGCGGGGACAGCATGAACACTGAAGCTTTCTTT. It specifies CASSGDSMNTEAFF. V and J are TRBV7-2 and TRBJ1-1, with 7 nucleotides matching TRBD1. The V gene's germline CDR1 is SGHTA and CDR2 FQGNSA. CDR3 length: 14 residues. V shed 5 bases, J shed 0 bases, and the junction held 3 bases outside the gene matches.

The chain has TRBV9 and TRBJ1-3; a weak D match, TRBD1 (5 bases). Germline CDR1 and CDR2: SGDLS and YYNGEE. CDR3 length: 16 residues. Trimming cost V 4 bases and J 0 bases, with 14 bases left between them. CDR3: CASSSPRADSGNTIYF. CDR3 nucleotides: TGTGCCAGCAGCTCTCCCAGGGCAGACTCTGGAAACACCATATATTTT.

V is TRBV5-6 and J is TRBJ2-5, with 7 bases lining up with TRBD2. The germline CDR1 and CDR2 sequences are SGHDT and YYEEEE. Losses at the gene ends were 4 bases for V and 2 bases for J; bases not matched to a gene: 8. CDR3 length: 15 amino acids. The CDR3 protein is CASSLWGGWQETQYF. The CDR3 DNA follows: TGTGCCAGCAGCCTTTGGGGAGGGTGGCAAGAGACCCAGTACTTC.

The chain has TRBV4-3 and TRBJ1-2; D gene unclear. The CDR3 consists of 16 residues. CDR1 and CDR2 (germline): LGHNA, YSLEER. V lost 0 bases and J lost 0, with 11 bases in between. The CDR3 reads CASSQDKHHPNYGYTF. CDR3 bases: TGCGCCAGCAGCCAAGATAAACACCATCCTAACTATGGCTACACCTTC.

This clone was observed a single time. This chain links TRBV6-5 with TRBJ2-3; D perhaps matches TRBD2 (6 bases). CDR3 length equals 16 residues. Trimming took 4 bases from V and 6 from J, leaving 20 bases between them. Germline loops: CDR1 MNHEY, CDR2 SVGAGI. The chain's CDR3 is CASSFSGEPTHDTQYF. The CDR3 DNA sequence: TGTGCCAGCAGTTTTAGCGGTGAGCCAACACACGATACGCAGTATTTT.

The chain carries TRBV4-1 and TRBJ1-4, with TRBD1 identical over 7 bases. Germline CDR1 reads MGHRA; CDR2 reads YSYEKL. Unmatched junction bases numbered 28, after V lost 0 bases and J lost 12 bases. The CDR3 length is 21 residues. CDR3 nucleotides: TGCGCCAGCAGCCAAGAATTTTCGCTAGGGGGACAGATACCCGTCAACGCCGAACTGTTTTTT. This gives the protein CASSQEFSLGGQIPVNAELFF.

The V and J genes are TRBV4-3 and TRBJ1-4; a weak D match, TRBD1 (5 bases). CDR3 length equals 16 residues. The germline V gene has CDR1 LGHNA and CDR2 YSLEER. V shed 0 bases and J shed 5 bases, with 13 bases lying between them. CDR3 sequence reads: CASSQDSPRGNEKLFF. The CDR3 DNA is TGCGCCAGCAGCCAAGATTCCCCTCGGGGGAATGAAAAACTGTTTTTT.

The CDR3 spells CSVVNSYEQYF. CDR3 in DNA: TGCAGCGTAGTAAACAGCTACGAGCAGTACTTC. This chain joins TRBV29-1 and TRBJ2-7; D remains unclear. CDR3 length equals 11 residues. Germline V gene sequence: CDR1 SQVTM, CDR2 ANQGSEA. The V and J ends lost 6 bases and 3 bases respectively, with 9 bases between them.

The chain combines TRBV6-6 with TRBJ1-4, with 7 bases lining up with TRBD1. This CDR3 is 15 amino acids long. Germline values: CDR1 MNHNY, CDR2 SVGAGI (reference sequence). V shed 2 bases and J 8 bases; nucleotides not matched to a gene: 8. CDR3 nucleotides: TGTGCCAGCAGTTACACCCCCTCAGGGGGAGAAAAACTGTTTTTT. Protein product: CASSYTPSGGEKLFF.

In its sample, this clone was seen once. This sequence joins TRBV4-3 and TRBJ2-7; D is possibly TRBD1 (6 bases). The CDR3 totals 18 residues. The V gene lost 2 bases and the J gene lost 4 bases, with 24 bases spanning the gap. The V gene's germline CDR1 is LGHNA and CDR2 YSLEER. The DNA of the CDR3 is TGCGCCAGCAGCCAAAGGGGCAACAGGGTCGGCGTCTCGTACGAGCAGTACTTC. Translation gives CASSQRGNRVGVSYEQYF.

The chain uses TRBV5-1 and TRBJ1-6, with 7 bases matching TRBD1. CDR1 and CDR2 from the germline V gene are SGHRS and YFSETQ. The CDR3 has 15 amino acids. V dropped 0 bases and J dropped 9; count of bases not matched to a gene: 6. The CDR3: CASSLGWQGGSPLHF. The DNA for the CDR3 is TGCGCCAGCAGCTTGGGGTGGCAGGGGGGTTCACCCCTCCACTTT.

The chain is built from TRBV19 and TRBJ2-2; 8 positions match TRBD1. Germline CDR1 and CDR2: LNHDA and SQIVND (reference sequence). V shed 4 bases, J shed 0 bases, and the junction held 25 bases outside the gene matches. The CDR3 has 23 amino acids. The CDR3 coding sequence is TGTGCCAGTAGTACTCACCCAACGGACAGGGCTCTAACCCCGTTCGCGAACACCGGGGAGCTGTTTTTT. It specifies CASSTHPTDRALTPFANTGELFF.

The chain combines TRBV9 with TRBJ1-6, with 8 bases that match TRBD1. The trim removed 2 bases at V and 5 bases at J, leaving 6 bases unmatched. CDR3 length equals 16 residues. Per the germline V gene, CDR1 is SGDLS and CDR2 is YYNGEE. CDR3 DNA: TGTGCCAGCAGCGTCGACAGGGGACTCAATAATTCACCCCTCCACTTT. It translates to CASSVDRGLNNSPLHF.

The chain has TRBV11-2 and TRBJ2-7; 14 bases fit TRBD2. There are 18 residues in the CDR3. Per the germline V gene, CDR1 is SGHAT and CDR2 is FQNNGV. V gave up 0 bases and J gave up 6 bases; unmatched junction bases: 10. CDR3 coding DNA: TGTGCCAGCAGCTTAGAGTCCCGACTAGCGGGGGGGAAAACCGAGCAGTACTTC. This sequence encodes CASSLESRLAGGKTEQYF.

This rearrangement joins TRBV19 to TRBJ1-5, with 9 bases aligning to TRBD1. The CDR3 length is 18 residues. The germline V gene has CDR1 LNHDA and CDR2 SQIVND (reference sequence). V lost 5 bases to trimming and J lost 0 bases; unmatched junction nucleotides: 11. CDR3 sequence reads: CASSPRPGQGLSNQPQHF. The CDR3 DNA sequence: TGTGCCAGTAGTCCTCGCCCGGGACAGGGACTTAGCAATCAGCCCCAGCATTTT.

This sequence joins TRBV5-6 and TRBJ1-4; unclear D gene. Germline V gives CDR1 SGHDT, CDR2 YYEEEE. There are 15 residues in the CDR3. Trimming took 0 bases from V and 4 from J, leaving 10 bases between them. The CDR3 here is CASSLEGGFNEKLFF. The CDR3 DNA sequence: TGTGCCAGCAGCTTGGAAGGCGGCTTTAATGAAAAACTGTTTTTT.

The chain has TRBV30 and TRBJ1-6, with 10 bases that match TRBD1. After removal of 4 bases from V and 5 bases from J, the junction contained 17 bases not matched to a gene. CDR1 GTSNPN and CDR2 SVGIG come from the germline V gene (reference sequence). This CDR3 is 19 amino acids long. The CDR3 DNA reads TGTGCCTGGAACCGAGGAGGGACAGGGGATGGTCGGGATAATTCACCCCTCCACTTT. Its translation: CAWNRGGTGDGRDNSPLHF.

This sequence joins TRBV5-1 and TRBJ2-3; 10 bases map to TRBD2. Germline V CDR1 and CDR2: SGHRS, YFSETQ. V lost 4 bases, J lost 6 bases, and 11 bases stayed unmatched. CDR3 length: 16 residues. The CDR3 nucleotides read TGCGCCAGCAGCCAGACTAAGCGGGGGGGCCTCGATACGCAGTATTTT. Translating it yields CASSQTKRGGLDTQYF.

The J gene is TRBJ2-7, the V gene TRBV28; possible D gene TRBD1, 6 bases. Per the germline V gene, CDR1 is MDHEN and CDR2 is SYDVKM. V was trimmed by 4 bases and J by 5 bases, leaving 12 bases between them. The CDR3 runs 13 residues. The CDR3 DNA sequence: TGTGCCAGCAGTTGGTCAGGGGACAACGAGCAGTACTTC. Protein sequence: CASSWSGDNEQYF.

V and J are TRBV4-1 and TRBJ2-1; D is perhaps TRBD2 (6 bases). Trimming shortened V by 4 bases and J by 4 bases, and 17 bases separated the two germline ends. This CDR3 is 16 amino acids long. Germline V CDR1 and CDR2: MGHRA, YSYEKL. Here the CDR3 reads CASSPRWRDLYNEQFF. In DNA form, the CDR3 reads TGCGCCAGCAGCCCCAGGTGGCGGGACCTGTACAATGAGCAGTTCTTC.

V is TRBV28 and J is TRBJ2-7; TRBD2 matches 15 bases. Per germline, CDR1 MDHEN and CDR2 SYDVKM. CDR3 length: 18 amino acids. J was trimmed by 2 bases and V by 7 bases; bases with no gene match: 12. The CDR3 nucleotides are TGTGCCAGCACGACCCCGGGACTAGCGGGGGGTACAACCTACGAGCAGTACTTC. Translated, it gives CASTTPGLAGGTTYEQYF.

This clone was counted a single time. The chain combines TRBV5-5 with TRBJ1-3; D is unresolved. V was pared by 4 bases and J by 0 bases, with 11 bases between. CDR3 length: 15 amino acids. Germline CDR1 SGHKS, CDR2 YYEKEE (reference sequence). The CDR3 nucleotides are TGTGCCAGCAGCCAGGAACTGACCTCTGGAAACACCATATATTTT. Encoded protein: CASSQELTSGNTIYF.

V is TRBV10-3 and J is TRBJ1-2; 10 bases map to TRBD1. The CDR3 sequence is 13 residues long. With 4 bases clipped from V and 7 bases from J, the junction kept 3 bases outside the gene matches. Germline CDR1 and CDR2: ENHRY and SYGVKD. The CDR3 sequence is CAISGQGAFGYTF. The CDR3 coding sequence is TGTGCCATCAGTGGACAGGGGGCATTTGGCTACACCTTC.

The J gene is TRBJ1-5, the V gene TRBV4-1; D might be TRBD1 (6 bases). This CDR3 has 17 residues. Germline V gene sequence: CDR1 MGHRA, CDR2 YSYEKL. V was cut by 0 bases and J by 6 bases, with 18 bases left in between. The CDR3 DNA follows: TGCGCCAGCAGCCAAGATTGGGGAGAGGGGGTGGCTCAGCCCCAGCATTTT. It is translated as CASSQDWGEGVAQPQHF.